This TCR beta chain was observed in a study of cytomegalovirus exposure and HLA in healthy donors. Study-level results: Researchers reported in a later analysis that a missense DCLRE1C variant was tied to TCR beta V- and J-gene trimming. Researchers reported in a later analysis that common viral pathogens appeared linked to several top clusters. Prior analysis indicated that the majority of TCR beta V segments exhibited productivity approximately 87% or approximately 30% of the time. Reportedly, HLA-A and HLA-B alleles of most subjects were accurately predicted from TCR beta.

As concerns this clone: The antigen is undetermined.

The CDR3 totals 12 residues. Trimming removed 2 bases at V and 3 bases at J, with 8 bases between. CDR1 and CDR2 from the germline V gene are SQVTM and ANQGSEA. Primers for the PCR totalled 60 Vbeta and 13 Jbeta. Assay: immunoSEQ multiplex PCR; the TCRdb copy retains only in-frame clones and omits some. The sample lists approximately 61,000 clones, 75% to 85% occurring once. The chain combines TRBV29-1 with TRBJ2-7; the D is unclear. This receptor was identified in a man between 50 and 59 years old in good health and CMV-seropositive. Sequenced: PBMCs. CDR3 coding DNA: TGCAGCGTTGAATCTAGAGACTACGAGCAGTACTTC. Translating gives CSVESRDYEQYF.